Listed here is a single T cell receptor (beta chain). The entry originates in a study of blood T cell repertoires in COVID-19. Profiled with immunoSEQ multiplex PCR; TCRdb holds only in-frame clones, not every one. The table shows about 120,000 clones, with 86% occurring only once. V lost 4 bases to trimming and J lost 8 bases; unmatched junction nucleotides: 4. Per the germline V gene, CDR1 is SGHTA and CDR2 is FQGTGA. CDR3 size: 14 residues. This receptor was obtained from a man aged 65-85 years who had recovered from COVID-19. The material sequenced was peripheral blood. V gene TRBV7-3 combines with J gene TRBJ1-6; TRBD1 matches 8 bases. The CDR3 DNA follows: TGTGCCAGCAGCTCCGGACAGGGTTATTCACCCCTCCACTTT. It translates to CASSSGQGYSPLHF.